These 27 T cell receptor beta chains came from one sample sequenced in a study of T-cell reconstitution after alpha-beta-depleted transplantation in children. As it was prepared, the TCRbeta library received unique molecular identifiers. TCRdb passed the PCR reads through MiXCR, listing each CDR3 protein once. Of hundreds of thousands of distinct CDR3 sequences in the sample, under 15% were seen once. The sequencing used PBMCs, collected before TCRalphabeta/CD19-depleted stem cell transplant. The source of these receptors is a girl aged 2 to 10 with congenital amegakaryocytic thrombocytopenia, due to receive a stem cell transplant.

J is TRBJ2-2 and V is TRBV3-1; D is unclear. Germline V gene data show CDR1 as LGHDT and CDR2 as YNNKEL (reference sequence). V dropped 2 bases and J dropped 4 bases, with 8 bases sitting between them. CDR3 length: 14 residues. The CDR3 sequence is CASSQLSGTGELFF. CDR3 in DNA: TGTGCCAGCAGCCAACTTTCCGGCACCGGGGAGCTGTTTTTT.

This clonotype came up many times. The CDR3 nucleotides read TGCGCCAGCAGCCGTTTACTAGCGGATTACAATGAGCAGTTCTTC. Translating it yields CASSRLLADYNEQFF. The gene calls are TRBV4-1 and TRBJ2-1, with TRBD2 matching 8 bases. This CDR3 comprises 15 residues. Trimming at V came to 4 bases and at J to 4 bases, leaving 6 bases not matched to a gene. The germline V gene has CDR1 MGHRA and CDR2 YSYEKL.

The chain has TRBV12-3 or TRBV12-4 and TRBJ1-1; no clear D gene. The V end was cut by 6 bases, the J end by 1 base, with 9 bases between. The CDR3 has 13 residues. As DNA, the CDR3 is TGTGCCAGCAGGTTCCAGGAGAACACTGAAGCTTTCTTT. Its protein product is CASRFQENTEAFF.

This clonotype was seen a few times. The genes are TRBV10-3 and TRBJ2-7; no reliable D call. V was shortened by 2 bases and J by 7 bases, with 12 bases between the two germline ends. This CDR3 has 13 residues. From germline, CDR1 is ENHRY and CDR2 SYGVKD. CDR3 bases: TGTGCCATCAGTGAGGGGCCCGACGGAGAGCAGTACTTC. It encodes CAISEGPDGEQYF.

This clonotype has a handful of counts. V usage is TRBV10-3 and J usage is TRBJ2-1, with no clear D. CDR1 is ENHRY, CDR2 SYGVKD, per germline. With 4 bases removed from V and 5 bases from J, the gap between germline ends came to 15 bases. The CDR3 runs 15 residues. This CDR3 is CAISVDQNMNNEQFF. As DNA, the CDR3 is TGTGCCATCAGTGTCGACCAAAACATGAACAATGAGCAGTTCTTC.

At least ten counts were recorded for this clonotype. This sequence joins TRBV5-1 and TRBJ2-3; D ambiguous. Per the germline V gene, CDR1 is SGHRS and CDR2 is YFSETQ. There are 15 residues in the CDR3. Trimming took off 3 bases at V and 0 bases at J, with 11 bases between the two ends. The CDR3 region has the DNA TGCGCCAGCAGCTCGACCGTCGAGAGCACAGATACGCAGTATTTT. Its protein is CASSSTVESTDTQYF.

The V call is TRBV6-1, the J call TRBJ2-1; a weak D match, TRBD1 (5 bases). The germline V gene has CDR1 MNHNS and CDR2 SASEGT. Trimming shortened V by 6 bases and J by 6 bases, and 12 bases separated the two germline ends. CDR3 length: 13 residues. The CDR3 DNA reads as TGTGCCAGCAGCCCCCGCGACAGCAATGAGCAGTTCTTC. Protein sequence: CASSPRDSNEQFF.

V usage is TRBV7-7 and J usage is TRBJ2-2; D unclear. Per the germline V gene, CDR1 is SSHAT and CDR2 is FNYEAQ (reference sequence). The V gene lost 0 bases and the J gene lost 1 base, with 9 bases spanning the gap. The CDR3 consists of 16 residues. This chain's CDR3 is CASSLAGYLNTGELFF. In nucleotides, the CDR3 is TGTGCCAGCAGCTTAGCCGGATATTTGAACACCGGGGAGCTGTTTTTT.

V and J are TRBV5-1 and TRBJ2-3, with D hard to call. This CDR3 is built from 15 residues. Germline-derived CDR1 and CDR2 are SGHRS and YFSETQ. The ends were cut back, 2 bases at V and 0 bases at J, with 10 bases in the middle. DNA for the CDR3: TGCGCCAGCAGCTTCGATCGGCCTAGCACAGATACGCAGTATTTT. Amino acids: CASSFDRPSTDTQYF.

This clonotype appeared a few times. The rearrangement uses TRBV7-9 and TRBJ1-5; no reliable D call. There are 13 residues in the CDR3. Deletions cut 3 bases from V and 4 bases from J, with 7 bases between. Germline CDR1 and CDR2: SEHNR and FQNEAQ (reference sequence). CDR3 DNA sequence: TGTGCCAGCAGCTTTTCGGAGAATCAGCCCCAGCATTTT. Protein sequence: CASSFSENQPQHF. The variable domain in full, completed from reference TRBV7-9 and TRBJ1-5, reads DTGVSQNPRHKITKRGQNVTFRCDPISEHNRLYWYRQTLGQGPEFLTYFQNEAQLEKSRLLSDRFSAERPKGSFSTLEIQRTEQGDSAMYLCASSFSENQPQHFGDGTRLSIL.

This clonotype was detected ten times or more. This sequence joins TRBV30 and TRBJ1-1; maybe TRBD1 (5 bases). This CDR3 contains 12 residues. CDR1 and CDR2 (germline): GTSNPN, SVGIG (reference sequence). Trimming cost V 3 bases and J 4 bases, with 9 bases left between them. The CDR3 region is CAWSRVGTEAFF. Written as DNA, the CDR3 is TGTGCCTGGAGCAGGGTTGGCACTGAAGCTTTCTTT.

This clonotype was counted between two and nine times. The V and J genes are TRBV20-1 and TRBJ1-3; TRBD1 agrees at 8 bases. V shed 3 bases and J 6 bases; nucleotides not matched to a gene: 7. The CDR3 has 14 residues. Germline CDR1 DFQATT, CDR2 SNEGSKA (reference sequence). CDR3 region: CSARTGEGLNTIYF. CDR3 sequence (DNA): TGCAGTGCTAGGACAGGGGAAGGCCTAAACACCATATATTTT.

This rearrangement joins TRBV5-1 to TRBJ1-1; TRBD1 might be the D (5 bases). This CDR3 contains 12 residues. Germline CDR1 is SGHRS and CDR2 is YFSETQ. V lost 4 bases and J lost 8, with 12 bases in between. Here the CDR3 reads CASSPWGIEAFF. The CDR3 DNA is TGCGCCAGCAGCCCCTGGGGGATCGAAGCTTTCTTT.

The gene calls are TRBV5-1 and TRBJ1-1; the match to TRBD1 covers 7 bases. CDR1 and CDR2 (germline): SGHRS, YFSETQ. CDR3 size: 17 residues. J gave up 11 bases and V 6 bases, and 25 bases lay outside the gene matches. In DNA, the CDR3 is TGCGCCAGCACTTCCGGTTTTAGTGCCCCGGGACAGAGCCTTGCTTTCTTT. Amino acid sequence: CASTSGFSAPGQSLAFF.

Ten or more counts support this clonotype. The rearrangement joins TRBV20-1 to TRBJ2-3; the D is unclear. Trimming removed 3 bases from V and 6 bases from J, with 16 bases in between. CDR3 length: 14 amino acids. CDR1 and CDR2 (germline): DFQATT, SNEGSKA (reference sequence). CDR3 DNA: TGCAGTGCTAGGGCGTCCAGTCGACCCGATACGCAGTATTTT. Encoded protein: CSARASSRPDTQYF.

Concerning this clonotype: A read error is possible here, since a much larger clone lies one base away. It is likely a read error, because the conserved phenylalanine at the end of the CDR3 is missing. The gene calls are TRBV5-5 and TRBJ1-4; possibly TRBD1 for D (5 bases). Germline V gene data show CDR1 as SGHKS and CDR2 as YYEKEE (reference sequence). Trimming took off 5 bases at V and 8 bases at J, with 22 bases between the two ends. The CDR3 runs 16 residues. The CDR3 nucleotides are TGTGCCAGCAGTACGGGACCGGGACTTATCGGGGAAAAACTGTTTCTT. Translated, it gives CASSTGPGLIGEKLFL.

The V gene is TRBV14, the J gene TRBJ2-5, with a tentative D call TRBD2 (5 bases). This CDR3 contains 12 residues. CDR1 is SGHDN and CDR2 is FVKESK in the germline V gene. V was trimmed by 2 bases and J by 10 bases, leaving 11 bases between them. The CDR3 nucleotides read TGTGCCAGCAGCCAATCCCCCGGGGACCAGTACTTC. Amino acid sequence: CASSQSPGDQYF.

The chain couples TRBV6-5 to TRBJ2-1; D remains ambiguous. The CDR3 runs to 15 residues. The germline gives CDR1 MNHEY, CDR2 SVGAGI. V was trimmed by 7 bases and J by 0 bases, leaving 13 bases between them. The CDR3 coding sequence is TGTGCCAGCAAACAAGCCCAAAACTCCTACAATGAGCAGTTCTTC. Translation: CASKQAQNSYNEQFF.

The chain joins TRBV2 to TRBJ2-3, with 8 positions matching TRBD2. The CDR3 is made up of 15 amino acids. Germline trimming cut 6 bases from V and 3 bases from J; bases unmatched to any gene: 8. Germline V CDR1 and CDR2: SNHLY, FYNNEI. The CDR3 sequence: CASSEREFKTDTQYF. DNA for the CDR3: TGTGCCAGCAGCGAGCGGGAGTTTAAGACAGATACGCAGTATTTT.

The V and J genes are TRBV4-1 and TRBJ2-5; D may be TRBD1 (7 bases). The germline gives CDR1 MGHRA, CDR2 YSYEKL. The CDR3 totals 13 residues. With 2 bases removed from V and 11 bases from J, the gap between germline ends came to 15 bases. CDR3 in amino acids: CASSQPVEGAQYF. The CDR3, as DNA: TGCGCCAGCAGCCAACCCGTGGAGGGGGCTCAGTACTTC.

The rearrangement links TRBV25-1 to TRBJ1-2; 8 bases match TRBD1. From germline, CDR1 is MGHDK and CDR2 SYGVNS. The V segment lost 3 bases and the J segment 4 bases; nucleotides outside the gene matches: 7. This CDR3 comprises 15 residues. The CDR3 DNA sequence: TGTGCCAGCAGTGACCCCGGACAGGGTGCCTATGGCTACACCTTC. It encodes CASSDPGQGAYGYTF.

This clonotype was found a few times. The chain uses TRBV20-1 and TRBJ2-4, with TRBD2 as a possible D gene (5 bases). The length of the CDR3 is 16 residues. CDR1 and CDR2 (germline): DFQATT, SNEGSKA (reference sequence). The DNA for the CDR3 is TGCGGCCGGCCGGGATCCGCCCAGTGGGCCAAAAACATTCAGTACTTC. Protein product: CGRPGSAQWAKNIQYF.

The sample holds many counts of this clonotype. The chain recombines TRBV10-3 with TRBJ2-1, with 9 bases fitting TRBD2. The CDR3 length is 12 residues. The germline CDR1 and CDR2 sequences are ENHRY and SYGVKD. The trim removed 6 bases at V and 9 bases at J, leaving 3 bases unmatched. In nucleotides, the CDR3 is TGTGCCATCAGCGCTAGCGGGATTGAGCAGTTCTTC. It is translated as CAISASGIEQFF.

To note about this clonotype: One end of the junction varies from germline; a read error may be responsible. This sequence joins TRBV2 and TRBJ2-5, with 7 bases lining up with TRBD1. Germline V gene lookup returns CDR1 SNHLY and CDR2 FYNNEI. This CDR3 has 13 residues. The CDR3 spells CASSGDRQEAQYF. CDR3 nucleotide sequence: TGTGCCAGCAGTGGGGACAGACAAGAGGCCCAGTACTTC.

This clonotype was seen ten or more times. V is TRBV10-3 and J is TRBJ2-7; D remains ambiguous. The CDR3 covers 15 residues. Germline V lookup: CDR1 ENHRY, CDR2 SYGVKD. Deletions cut 7 bases from V and 0 bases from J, with 16 bases between. CDR3 residues: CAITVGPSNSYEQYF. CDR3 bases: TGTGCCATCACGGTAGGGCCATCAAACTCCTACGAGCAGTACTTC.

This clonotype was detected a few times. This chain uses TRBV18 with TRBJ2-5; a possible D gene is TRBD2 (6 bases). Per germline, CDR1 KGHSH and CDR2 LQKENI. The ends were cut back, 6 bases at V and 4 bases at J, with 15 bases in the middle. The CDR3 consists of 14 residues. In DNA, the CDR3 is TGTGCCAGCTCGGACCTTGGTAGCGGAGAGACCCAGTACTTC. Its translation: CASSDLGSGETQYF.

This clonotype was picked up many times. J is TRBJ2-2 and V is TRBV20-1; 10 positions agree with TRBD2. The CDR3 has 15 residues. Germline V gene lookup returns CDR1 DFQATT and CDR2 SNEGSKA (reference sequence). The V gene end was trimmed by 6 bases and the J gene end by 5 bases; junction bases not matched to a gene: 9. CDR3 amino acids: CSAKYSGRITGELFF. DNA of the CDR3: TGCAGTGCGAAATATAGCGGGAGGATAACCGGGGAGCTGTTTTTT.